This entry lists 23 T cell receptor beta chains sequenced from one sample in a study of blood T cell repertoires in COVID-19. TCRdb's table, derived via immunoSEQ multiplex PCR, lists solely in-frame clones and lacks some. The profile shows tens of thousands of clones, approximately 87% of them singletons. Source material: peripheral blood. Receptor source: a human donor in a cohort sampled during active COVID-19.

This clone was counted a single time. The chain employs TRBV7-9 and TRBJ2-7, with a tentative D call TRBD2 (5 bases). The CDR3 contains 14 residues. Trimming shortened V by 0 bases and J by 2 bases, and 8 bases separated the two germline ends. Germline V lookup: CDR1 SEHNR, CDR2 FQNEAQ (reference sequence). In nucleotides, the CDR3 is TGTGCCAGCAGCTTAGCCCGGGGAACCTACGAGCAGTACTTC. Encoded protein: CASSLARGTYEQYF.

CDR3 in DNA: TGTGCCAGCAGCTCCCAAACCGGGACAGGGACCATTTACTCCTACGAGCAGTACTTC. This encodes CASSSQTGTGTIYSYEQYF. V and J are TRBV7-8 and TRBJ2-7; 9 bases line up with TRBD1. The germline V gene has CDR1 SGHVS and CDR2 FQNEAQ. Trimming cost V 4 bases and J 0 bases; bases outside gene matches: 16. The CDR3 is 19 amino acids. The whole variable domain, filled in from reference TRBV7-8 and TRBJ2-7, reads GAGVSQSPRYKVAKRGQDVALRCDPISGHVSLFWYQQALGQGPEFLTYFQNEAQLDKSGLPSDRFFAERPEGSVSTLKIQRTQQEDSAVYLCASSSQTGTGTIYSYEQYFGPGTRLTVT.

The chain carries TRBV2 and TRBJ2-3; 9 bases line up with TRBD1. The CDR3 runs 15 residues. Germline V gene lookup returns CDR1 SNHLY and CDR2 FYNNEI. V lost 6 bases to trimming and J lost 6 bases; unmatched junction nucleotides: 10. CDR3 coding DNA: TGTGCCAGCAGCTCGAGGGGACAGGGAGGGGATACGCAGTATTTT. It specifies CASSSRGQGGDTQYF.

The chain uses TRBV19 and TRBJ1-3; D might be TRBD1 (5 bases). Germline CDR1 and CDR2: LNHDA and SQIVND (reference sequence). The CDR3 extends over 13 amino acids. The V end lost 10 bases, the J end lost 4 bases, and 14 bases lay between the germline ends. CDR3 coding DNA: TGTGCCATTGCACCCAGGGAAGGAAACACCATATATTTT. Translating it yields CAIAPREGNTIYF.

The CDR3 is CASSLADNTYEQYF. The CDR3 DNA reads TGTGCCAGCAGCTTAGCCGATAACACCTACGAGCAGTACTTC. The chain is built from TRBV7-2 and TRBJ2-7, with D hard to call. CDR3 length: 14 amino acids. Germline values: CDR1 SGHTA, CDR2 FQGNSA. Deletions cut 0 bases from V and 2 bases from J, with 8 bases between.

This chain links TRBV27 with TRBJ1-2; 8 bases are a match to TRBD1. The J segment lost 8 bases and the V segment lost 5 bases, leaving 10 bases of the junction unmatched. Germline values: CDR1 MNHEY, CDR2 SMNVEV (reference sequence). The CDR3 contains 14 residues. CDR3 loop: CASSPGQGIVGYTF. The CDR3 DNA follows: TGTGCCAGCAGTCCCGGACAGGGCATCGTCGGCTACACCTTC.

Here the CDR3 reads CASSSRTVLETQYF. CDR3 nucleotides: TGTGCCAGCTCATCTCGGACAGTCTTGGAGACCCAGTACTTC. The V gene is TRBV18, the J gene TRBJ2-5; tentatively, D is TRBD1 (6 bases). Trimming stripped 5 bases from V and 5 bases from J, with 15 bases between. The CDR3 is made up of 14 amino acids. In germline, CDR1 is KGHSH, CDR2 LQKENI.

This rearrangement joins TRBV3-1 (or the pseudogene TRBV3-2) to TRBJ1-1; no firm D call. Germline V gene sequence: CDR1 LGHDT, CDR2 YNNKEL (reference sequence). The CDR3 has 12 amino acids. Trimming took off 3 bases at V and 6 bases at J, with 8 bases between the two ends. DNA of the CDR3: TGTGCCAGCAGCCACGGGTCCGCTGAAGCTTTCTTT. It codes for CASSHGSAEAFF.

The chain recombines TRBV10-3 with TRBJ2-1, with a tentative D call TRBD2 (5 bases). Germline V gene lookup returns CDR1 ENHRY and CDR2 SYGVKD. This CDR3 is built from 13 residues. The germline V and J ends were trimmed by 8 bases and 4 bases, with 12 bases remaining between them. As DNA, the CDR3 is TGTGCCATCGCGGACTTTCCTTACAATGAGCAGTTCTTC. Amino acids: CAIADFPYNEQFF.

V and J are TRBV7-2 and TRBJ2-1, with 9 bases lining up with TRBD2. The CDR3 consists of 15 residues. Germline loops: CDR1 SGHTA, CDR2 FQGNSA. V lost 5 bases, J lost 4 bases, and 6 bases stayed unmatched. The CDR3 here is CASSIGLAKYNEQFF. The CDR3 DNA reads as TGTGCCAGCAGCATTGGACTAGCGAAATACAATGAGCAGTTCTTC.

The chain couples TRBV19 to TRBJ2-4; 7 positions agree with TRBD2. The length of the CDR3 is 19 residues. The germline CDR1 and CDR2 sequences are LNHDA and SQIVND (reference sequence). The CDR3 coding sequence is TGTGCTTCAGGGTCAGTTGGAGGGAGGGCCGTTCGTTCCAAAAACATTCAGTACTTC. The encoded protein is CASGSVGGRAVRSKNIQYF.

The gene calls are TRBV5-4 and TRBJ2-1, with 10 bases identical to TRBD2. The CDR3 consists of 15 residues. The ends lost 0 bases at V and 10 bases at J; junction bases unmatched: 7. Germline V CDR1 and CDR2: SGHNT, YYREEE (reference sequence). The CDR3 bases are TGTGCCAGCAGCTTGGGGTCGCTAGCGGGAGAAGAGCAGTTCTTC. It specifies CASSLGSLAGEEQFF.

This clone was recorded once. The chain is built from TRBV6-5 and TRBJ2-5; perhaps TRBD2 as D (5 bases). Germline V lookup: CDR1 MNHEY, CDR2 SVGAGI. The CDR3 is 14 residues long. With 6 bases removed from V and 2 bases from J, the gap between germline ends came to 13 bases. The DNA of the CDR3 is TGTGCCAGCAGATCTCATTGGAGGCAAGAGACCCAGTACTTC. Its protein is CASRSHWRQETQYF.

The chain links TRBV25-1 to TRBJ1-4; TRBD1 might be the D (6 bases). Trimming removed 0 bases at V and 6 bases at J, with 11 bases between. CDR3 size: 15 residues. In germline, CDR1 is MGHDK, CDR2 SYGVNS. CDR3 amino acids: CASSEYGGAYEKLFF. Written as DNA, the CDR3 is TGTGCCAGCAGTGAATATGGGGGGGCTTATGAAAAACTGTTTTTT.

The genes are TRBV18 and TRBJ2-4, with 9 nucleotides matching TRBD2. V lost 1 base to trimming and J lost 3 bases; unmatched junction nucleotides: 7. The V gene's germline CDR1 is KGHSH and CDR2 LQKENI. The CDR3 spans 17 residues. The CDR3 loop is CASSPLGPAGGKNIQYF. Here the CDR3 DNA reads TGTGCCAGCTCACCACTCGGGCCAGCGGGAGGCAAAAACATTCAGTACTTC. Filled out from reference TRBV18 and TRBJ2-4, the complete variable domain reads NAGVMQNPRHLVRRRGQEARLRCSPMKGHSHVYWYRQLPEEGLKFMVYLQKENIIDESGMPKERFSAEFPKEGPSILRIQQVVRGDSAAYFCASSPLGPAGGKNIQYFGAGTRLSVL.

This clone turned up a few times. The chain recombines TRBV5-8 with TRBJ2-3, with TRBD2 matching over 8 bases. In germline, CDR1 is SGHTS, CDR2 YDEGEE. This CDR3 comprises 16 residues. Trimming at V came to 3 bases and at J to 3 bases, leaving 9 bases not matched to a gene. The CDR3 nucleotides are TGTGCCAGCAGCTCCTATAGCGGGAAAGGGACAGATACGCAGTATTTT. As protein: CASSSYSGKGTDTQYF. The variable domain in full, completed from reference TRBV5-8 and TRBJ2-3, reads EAGVTQSPTHLIKTRGQQATLRCSPISGHTSVYWYQQALGLGLQFLLWYDEGEERNRGNFPPRFSGRQFPNYSSELNVNALELEDSALYLCASSSYSGKGTDTQYFGPGTRLTVL.

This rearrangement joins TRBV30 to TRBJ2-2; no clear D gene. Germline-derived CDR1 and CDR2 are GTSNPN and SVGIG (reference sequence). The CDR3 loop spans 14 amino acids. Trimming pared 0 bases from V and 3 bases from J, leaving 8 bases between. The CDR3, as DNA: TGTGCCTGGAGTGTACTGAGCTACACCGGGGAGCTGTTTTTT. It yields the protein CAWSVLSYTGELFF. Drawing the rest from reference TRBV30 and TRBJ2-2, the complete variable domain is SQTIHQWPATLVQPVGSPLSLECTVEGTSNPNLYWYRQAAGRGLQLLFYSVGIGQISSEVPQNLSASRPQDRQFILSSKKLLLSDSGFYLCAWSVLSYTGELFFGEGSRLTVL.

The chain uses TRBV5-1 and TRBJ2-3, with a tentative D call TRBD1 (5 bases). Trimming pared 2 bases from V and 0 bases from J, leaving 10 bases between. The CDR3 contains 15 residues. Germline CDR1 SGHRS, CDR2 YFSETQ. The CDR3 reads CASSFDRTSTDTQYF. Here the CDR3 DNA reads TGCGCCAGCAGCTTCGACAGAACTAGCACAGATACGCAGTATTTT.

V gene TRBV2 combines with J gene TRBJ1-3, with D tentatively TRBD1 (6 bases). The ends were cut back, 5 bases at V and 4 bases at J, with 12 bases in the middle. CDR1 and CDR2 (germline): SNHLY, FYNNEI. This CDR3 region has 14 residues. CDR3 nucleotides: TGTGCCAGCAGTAAACAGGGTTTCGGAAACACCATATATTTT. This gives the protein CASSKQGFGNTIYF.

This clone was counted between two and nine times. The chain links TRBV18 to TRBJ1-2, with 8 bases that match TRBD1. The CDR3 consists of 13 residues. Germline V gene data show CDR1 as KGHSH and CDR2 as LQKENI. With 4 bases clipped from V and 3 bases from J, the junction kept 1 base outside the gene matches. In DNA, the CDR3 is TGTGCCAGCTCACTACAGGGGGACTATGGCTACACCTTC. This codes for CASSLQGDYGYTF. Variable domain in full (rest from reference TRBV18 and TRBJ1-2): NAGVMQNPRHLVRRRGQEARLRCSPMKGHSHVYWYRQLPEEGLKFMVYLQKENIIDESGMPKERFSAEFPKEGPSILRIQQVVRGDSAAYFCASSLQGDYGYTFGSGTRLTVV.

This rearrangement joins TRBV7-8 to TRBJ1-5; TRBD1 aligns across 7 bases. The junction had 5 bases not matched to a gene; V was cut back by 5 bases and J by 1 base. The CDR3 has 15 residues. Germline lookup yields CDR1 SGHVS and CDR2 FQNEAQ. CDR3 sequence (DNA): TGTGCCAGCAGCCCACTACAGGGGAGCAATCAGCCCCAGCATTTT. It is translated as CASSPLQGSNQPQHF.

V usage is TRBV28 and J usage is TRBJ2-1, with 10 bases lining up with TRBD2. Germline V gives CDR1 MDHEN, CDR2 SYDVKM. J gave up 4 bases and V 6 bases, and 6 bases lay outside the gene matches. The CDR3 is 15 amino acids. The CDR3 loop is CASRLSGRRYNEQFF. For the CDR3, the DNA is TGTGCCAGCAGACTTAGCGGGAGGAGATACAATGAGCAGTTCTTC.

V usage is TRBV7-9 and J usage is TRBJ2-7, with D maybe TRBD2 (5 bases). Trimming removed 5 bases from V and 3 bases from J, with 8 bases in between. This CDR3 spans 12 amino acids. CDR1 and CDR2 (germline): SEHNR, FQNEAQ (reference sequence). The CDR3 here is CASSPGIYEQYF. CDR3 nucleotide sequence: TGTGCCAGCAGCCCCGGGATCTACGAGCAGTACTTC.